Only a few counts were recorded for the clone carrying this T cell receptor beta chain. V lost 3 bases to trimming and J lost 6 bases, with 9 bases between them. Germline CDR1 reads DFQATT; CDR2 reads SNEGSKA (reference sequence). This CDR3 region has 12 residues. Arm-PCR of CDR3 regions and iRepertoire HTBI primers were used to build TCR beta libraries. TCRdb reprocessed the multiplex PCR reads with MiXCR, giving one entry per CDR3 protein. The data hold approximately 460,000 distinct CDR3 sequences, with about 15% observed a single time. This entry is derived from a study of regulatory T cells in long-lasting Graves disease. The time point was: newly diagnosed GD, antithyroid drugs for less than 3 months. Generation of the TCR library employed RNA extracted from PBMCs. By American Thyroid Association guidelines, Graves' disease was diagnosed in the cohort. These data are also associated with another study on T cells in Graves' hyperthyroidism and ophthalmopathy.

The chain recombines TRBV20-1 with TRBJ2-1, with a possible D match to TRBD1 (5 bases). This clonotype was obtained from a woman aged 25-40 years with Graves disease. Specimen: peripheral blood mononuclear cells (PBMCs), collected at new diagnosis, from a patient treated with antithyroid drugs. The CDR3 nucleotides read TGCAGTGCTAGCCGGCAGGGCAATGAGCAGTTCTTC. Residues: CSASRQGNEQFF.